This T cell receptor beta chain appears in the sequencing data of a study of T cell changes during pregnancy in multiple sclerosis. The CDR3 length is 16 residues. V lost 5 bases and J lost 5; bases outside the gene matches: 11. Germline V gives CDR1 SGHDT, CDR2 YYEEEE. Clones were read by immunoSEQ multiplex PCR, and TCRdb kept only the in-frame ones, dropping some. Of some 77,000 clones listed, approximately 90% are singletons. The source material was peripheral blood, sampled in the second trimester of pregnancy. The V call is TRBV5-6, the J call TRBJ1-2; 11 nucleotides match TRBD1. The source of this sequence is a female donor in good health, enrolled as a control in a pregnancy study. Written as DNA, the CDR3 is TGTGCCAGCAGTCTTCTGGGACAGGGGGTGTATTATGGCTACACCTTC. Residues: CASSLLGQGVYYGYTF.